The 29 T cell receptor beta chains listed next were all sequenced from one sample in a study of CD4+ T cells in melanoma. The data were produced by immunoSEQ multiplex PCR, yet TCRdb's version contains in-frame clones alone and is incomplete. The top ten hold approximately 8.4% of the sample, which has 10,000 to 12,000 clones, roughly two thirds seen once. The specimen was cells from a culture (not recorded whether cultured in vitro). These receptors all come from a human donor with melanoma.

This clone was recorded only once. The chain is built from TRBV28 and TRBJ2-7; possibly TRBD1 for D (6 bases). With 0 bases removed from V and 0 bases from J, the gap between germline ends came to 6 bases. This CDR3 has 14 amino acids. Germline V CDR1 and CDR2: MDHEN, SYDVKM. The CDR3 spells CASSLWDSSYEQYF. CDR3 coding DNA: TGTGCCAGCAGTTTATGGGACAGCTCCTACGAGCAGTACTTC.

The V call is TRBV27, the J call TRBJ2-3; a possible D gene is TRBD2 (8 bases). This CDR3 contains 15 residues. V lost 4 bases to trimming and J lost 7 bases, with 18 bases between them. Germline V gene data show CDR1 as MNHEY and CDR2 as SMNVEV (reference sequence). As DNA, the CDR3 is TGTGCCAGCAGTTCTTTCCGGGAGGGGGCAAATACGCAGTATTTT. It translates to CASSSFREGANTQYF.

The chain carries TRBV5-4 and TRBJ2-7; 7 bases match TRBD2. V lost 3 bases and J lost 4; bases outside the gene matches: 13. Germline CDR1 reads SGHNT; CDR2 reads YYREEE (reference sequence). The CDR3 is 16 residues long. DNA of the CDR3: TGTGCCAGCAGCTCAGGCGTGGGGAGGGCGGCTTACGAGCAGTACTTC. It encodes CASSSGVGRAAYEQYF.

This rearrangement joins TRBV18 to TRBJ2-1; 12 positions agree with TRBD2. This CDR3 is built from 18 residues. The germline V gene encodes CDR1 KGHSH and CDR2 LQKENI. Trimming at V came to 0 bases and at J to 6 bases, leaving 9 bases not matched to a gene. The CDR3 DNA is TGTGCCAGCTCACCACCAATCTGGACTAGCGGGGTGGTCAATGAGCAGTTCTTC. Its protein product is CASSPPIWTSGVVNEQFF.

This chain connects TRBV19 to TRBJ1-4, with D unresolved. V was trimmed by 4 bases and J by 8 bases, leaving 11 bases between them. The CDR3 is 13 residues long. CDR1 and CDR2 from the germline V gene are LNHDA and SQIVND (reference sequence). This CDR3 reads CASSSGIGEKLFF. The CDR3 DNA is TGTGCCAGTAGTAGTGGGATCGGGGAAAAACTGTTTTTT.

For the CDR3, the DNA is TGTGCCAGCAGCAGGGGGCGGACATCCCCCTACGAGCAGTACTTC. Translated, it gives CASSRGRTSPYEQYF. The chain combines TRBV7-2 with TRBJ2-7; 7 nucleotides match TRBD1. V was pared by 5 bases and J by 2 bases, with 9 bases of the junction left unmatched. The CDR3 is made up of 15 amino acids. CDR1 and CDR2 from the germline V gene are SGHTA and FQGNSA. Full variable domain (remainder filled in from reference TRBV7-2 and TRBJ2-7): GAGVSQSPSNKVTEKGKDVELRCDPISGHTALYWYRQSLGQGLEFLIYFQGNSAPDKSGLPSDRFSAERTGGSVSTLTIQRTQQEDSAVYLCASSRGRTSPYEQYFGPGTRLTVT.

The CDR3 loop reads CASSEGTSGGQETQYF. The CDR3 bases are TGCGCCAGCAGTGAGGGGACTAGCGGGGGGCAAGAGACCCAGTACTTC. The chain couples TRBV10-2 to TRBJ2-5, with TRBD2 matching over 15 bases. J gave up 2 bases and V 2 bases, and 0 bases lay outside the gene matches. The CDR3 is 16 amino acids. The V gene's germline CDR1 is WSHSY and CDR2 SAAADI.

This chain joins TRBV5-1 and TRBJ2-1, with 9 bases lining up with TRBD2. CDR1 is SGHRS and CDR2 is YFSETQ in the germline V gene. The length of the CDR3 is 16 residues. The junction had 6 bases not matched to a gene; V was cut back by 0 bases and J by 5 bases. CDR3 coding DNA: TGCGCCAGCAGCTTGGTTGGCGGGGGGGGGAACAATGAGCAGTTCTTC. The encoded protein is CASSLVGGGGNNEQFF.

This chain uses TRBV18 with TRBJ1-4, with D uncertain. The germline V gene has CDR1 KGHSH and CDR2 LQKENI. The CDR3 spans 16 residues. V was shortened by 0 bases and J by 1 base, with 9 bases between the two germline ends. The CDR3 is CASSPPRAQTNEKLFF. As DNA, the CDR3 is TGTGCCAGCTCACCACCAAGAGCCCAAACTAATGAAAAACTGTTTTTT. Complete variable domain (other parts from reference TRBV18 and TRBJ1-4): NAGVMQNPRHLVRRRGQEARLRCSPMKGHSHVYWYRQLPEEGLKFMVYLQKENIIDESGMPKERFSAEFPKEGPSILRIQQVVRGDSAAYFCASSPPRAQTNEKLFFGSGTQLSVL.

The CDR3 reads CASSHDRDGNTIYF. CDR3 DNA: TGTGCCAGCTCGCACGACAGGGATGGAAACACCATATATTTT. J is TRBJ1-3 and V is TRBV18; TRBD1 agrees at 7 bases. V lost 6 bases, J lost 3 bases, and 5 bases stayed unmatched. Germline V gives CDR1 KGHSH, CDR2 LQKENI. This CDR3 has 14 residues.

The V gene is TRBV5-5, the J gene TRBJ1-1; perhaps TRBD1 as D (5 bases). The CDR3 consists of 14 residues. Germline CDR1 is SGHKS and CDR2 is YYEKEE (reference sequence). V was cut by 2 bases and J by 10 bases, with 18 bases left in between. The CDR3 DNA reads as TGTGCCAGCAGCTTTGGCCAGGGAGGGTACGGAGCTTTCTTT. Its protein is CASSFGQGGYGAFF.

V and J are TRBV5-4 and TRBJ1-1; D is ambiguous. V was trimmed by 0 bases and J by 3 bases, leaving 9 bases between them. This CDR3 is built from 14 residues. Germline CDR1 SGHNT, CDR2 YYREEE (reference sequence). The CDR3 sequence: CASSLAVGDTEAFF. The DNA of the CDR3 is TGTGCCAGCAGCTTGGCCGTCGGGGACACTGAAGCTTTCTTT. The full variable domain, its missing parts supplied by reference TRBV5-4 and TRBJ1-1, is ETGVTQSPTHLIKTRGQQVTLRCSSQSGHNTVSWYQQALGQGPQFIFQYYREEENGRGNFPPRFSGLQFPNYSSELNVNALELDDSALYLCASSLAVGDTEAFFGQGTRLTVV.

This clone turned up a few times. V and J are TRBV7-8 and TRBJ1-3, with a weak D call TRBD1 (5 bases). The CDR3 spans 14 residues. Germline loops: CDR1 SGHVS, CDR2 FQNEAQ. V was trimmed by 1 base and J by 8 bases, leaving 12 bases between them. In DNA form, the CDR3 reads TGTGCCAGCAGCTTAGGGGGACCCGGCTACACCATATATTTT. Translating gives CASSLGGPGYTIYF.

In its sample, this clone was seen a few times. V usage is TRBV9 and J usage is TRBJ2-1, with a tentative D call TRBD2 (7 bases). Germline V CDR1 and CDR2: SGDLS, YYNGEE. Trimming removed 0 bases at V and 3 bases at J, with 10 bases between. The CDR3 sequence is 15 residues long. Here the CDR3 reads CASSVEGDYYNEQFF. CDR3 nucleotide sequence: TGTGCCAGCAGCGTAGAGGGGGACTACTACAATGAGCAGTTCTTC.

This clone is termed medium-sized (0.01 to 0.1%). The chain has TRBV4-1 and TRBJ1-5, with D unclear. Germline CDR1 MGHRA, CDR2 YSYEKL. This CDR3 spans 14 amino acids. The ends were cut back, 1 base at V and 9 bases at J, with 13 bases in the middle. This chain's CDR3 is CASSQGSRDRPQHF. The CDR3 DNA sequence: TGCGCCAGCAGCCAAGGATCGCGAGATCGGCCCCAGCATTTT.

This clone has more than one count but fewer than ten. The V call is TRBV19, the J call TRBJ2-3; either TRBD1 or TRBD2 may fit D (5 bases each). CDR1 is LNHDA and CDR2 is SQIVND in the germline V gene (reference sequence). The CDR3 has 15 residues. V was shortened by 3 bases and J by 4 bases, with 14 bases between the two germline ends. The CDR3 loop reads CASSISRGAADTQYF. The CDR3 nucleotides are TGTGCCAGTAGTATCTCACGAGGGGCAGCAGATACGCAGTATTTT.

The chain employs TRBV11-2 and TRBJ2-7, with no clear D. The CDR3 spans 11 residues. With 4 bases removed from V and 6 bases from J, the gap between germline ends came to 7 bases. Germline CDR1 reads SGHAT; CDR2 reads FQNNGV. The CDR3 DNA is TGTGCCAGCAGCTCACAGCTCGAGCAGTACTTC. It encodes CASSSQLEQYF. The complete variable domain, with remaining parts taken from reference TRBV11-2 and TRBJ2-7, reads EAGVAQSPRYKIIEKRQSVAFWCNPISGHATLYWYQQILGQGPKLLIQFQNNGVVDDSQLPKDRFSAERLKGVDSTLKIQPAKLEDSAVYLCASSSQLEQYFGPGTRLTVT.

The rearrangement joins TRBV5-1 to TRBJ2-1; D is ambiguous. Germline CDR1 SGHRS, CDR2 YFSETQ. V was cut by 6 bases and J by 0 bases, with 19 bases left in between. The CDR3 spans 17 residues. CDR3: CASTDPGWVRSYNEQFF. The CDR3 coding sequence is TGCGCCAGCACCGACCCGGGTTGGGTCCGCTCCTACAATGAGCAGTTCTTC.

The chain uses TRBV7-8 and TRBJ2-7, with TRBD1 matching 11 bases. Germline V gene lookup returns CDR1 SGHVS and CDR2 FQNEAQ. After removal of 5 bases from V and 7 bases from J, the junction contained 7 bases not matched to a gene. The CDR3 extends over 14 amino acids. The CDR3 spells CASSPGQGAREQYF. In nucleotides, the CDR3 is TGTGCCAGCAGCCCCGGACAGGGGGCAAGGGAGCAGTACTTC.

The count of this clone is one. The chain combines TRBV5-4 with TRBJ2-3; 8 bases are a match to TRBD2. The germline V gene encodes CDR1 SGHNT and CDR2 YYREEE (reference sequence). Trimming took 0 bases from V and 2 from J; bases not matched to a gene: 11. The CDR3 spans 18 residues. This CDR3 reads CASSLGGGRGRITDTQYF. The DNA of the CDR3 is TGTGCCAGCAGCTTGGGGGGGGGACGCGGGAGGATCACAGATACGCAGTATTTT.

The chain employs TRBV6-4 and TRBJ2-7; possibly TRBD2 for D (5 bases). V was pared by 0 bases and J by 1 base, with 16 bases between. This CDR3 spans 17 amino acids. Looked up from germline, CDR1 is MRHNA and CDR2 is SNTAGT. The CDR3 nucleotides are TGTGCCAGCAGTGACTCGAGCCCCTGGAGCGGTTCCTACGAGCAGTACTTC. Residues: CASSDSSPWSGSYEQYF.

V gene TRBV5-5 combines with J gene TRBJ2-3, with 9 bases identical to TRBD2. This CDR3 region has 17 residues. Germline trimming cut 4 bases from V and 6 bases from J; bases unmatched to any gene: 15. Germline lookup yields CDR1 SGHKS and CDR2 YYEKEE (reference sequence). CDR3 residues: CASSRSSAGGLSDTQYF. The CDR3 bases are TGTGCCAGCAGCCGATCCTCAGCGGGGGGCCTGTCGGATACGCAGTATTTT.

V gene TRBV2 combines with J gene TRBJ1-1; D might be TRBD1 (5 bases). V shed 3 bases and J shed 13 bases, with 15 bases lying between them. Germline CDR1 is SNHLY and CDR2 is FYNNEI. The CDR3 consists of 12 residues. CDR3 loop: CASSDGWGEVFF. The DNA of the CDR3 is TGTGCCAGCAGTGACGGCTGGGGGGAGGTTTTCTTT.

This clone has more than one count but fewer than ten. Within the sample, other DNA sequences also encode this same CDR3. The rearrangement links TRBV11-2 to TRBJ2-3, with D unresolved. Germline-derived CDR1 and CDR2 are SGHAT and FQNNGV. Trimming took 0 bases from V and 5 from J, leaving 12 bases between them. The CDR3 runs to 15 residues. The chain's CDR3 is CASSLDSRNGDTQYF. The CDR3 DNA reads TGTGCCAGCAGCTTAGACTCACGCAACGGAGATACGCAGTATTTT.

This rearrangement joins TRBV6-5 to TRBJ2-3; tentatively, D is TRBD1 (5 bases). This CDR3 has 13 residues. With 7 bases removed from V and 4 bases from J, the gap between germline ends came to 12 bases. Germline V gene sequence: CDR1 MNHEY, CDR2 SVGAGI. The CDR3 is CASKSRVPDTQYF. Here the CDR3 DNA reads TGTGCCAGCAAGAGCAGGGTTCCAGATACGCAGTATTTT.

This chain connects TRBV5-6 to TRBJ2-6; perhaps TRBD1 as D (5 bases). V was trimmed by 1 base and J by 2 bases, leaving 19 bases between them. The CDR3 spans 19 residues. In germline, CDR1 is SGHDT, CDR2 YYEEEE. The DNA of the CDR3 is TGTGCCAGCAGCTTGCGGGCTCGCCCAAAAGGGGCTGGGGCCAACGTCCTGACTTTC. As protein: CASSLRARPKGAGANVLTF.

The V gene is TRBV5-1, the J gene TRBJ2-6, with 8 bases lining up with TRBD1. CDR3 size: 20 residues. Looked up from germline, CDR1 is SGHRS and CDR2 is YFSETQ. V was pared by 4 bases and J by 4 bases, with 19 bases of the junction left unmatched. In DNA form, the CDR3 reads TGCGCCAGCAGCCGAGGAATTCCGGGACAGGCAGCATCGGGGGCCAACGTCCTGACTTTC. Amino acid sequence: CASSRGIPGQAASGANVLTF.

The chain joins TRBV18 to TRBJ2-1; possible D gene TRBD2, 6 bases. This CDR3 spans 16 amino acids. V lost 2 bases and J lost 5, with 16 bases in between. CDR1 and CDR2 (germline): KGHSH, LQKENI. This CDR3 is CASSPSLGGAHNEQFF. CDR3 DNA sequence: TGTGCCAGCTCACCATCCCTGGGAGGCGCCCACAATGAGCAGTTCTTC.

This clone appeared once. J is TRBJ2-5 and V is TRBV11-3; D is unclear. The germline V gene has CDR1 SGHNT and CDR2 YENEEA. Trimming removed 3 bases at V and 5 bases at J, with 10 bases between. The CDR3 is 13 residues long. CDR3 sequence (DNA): TGTGCCAGCAGCTTGCGGTATTGGGAGACCCAGTACTTC. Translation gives CASSLRYWETQYF.